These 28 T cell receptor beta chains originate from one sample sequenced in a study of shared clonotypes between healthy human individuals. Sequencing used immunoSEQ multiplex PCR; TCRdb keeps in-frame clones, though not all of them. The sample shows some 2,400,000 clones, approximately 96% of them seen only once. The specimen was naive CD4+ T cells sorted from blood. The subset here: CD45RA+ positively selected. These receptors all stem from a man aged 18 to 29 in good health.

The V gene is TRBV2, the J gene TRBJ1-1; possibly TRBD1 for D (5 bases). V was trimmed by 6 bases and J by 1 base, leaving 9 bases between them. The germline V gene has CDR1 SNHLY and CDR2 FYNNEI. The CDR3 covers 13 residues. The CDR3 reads CASRGAENTEAFF. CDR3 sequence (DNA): TGTGCCAGCAGAGGGGCGGAGAACACTGAAGCTTTCTTT. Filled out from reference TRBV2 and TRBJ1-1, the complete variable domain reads EPEVTQTPSHQVTQMGQEVILRCVPISNHLYFYWYRQILGQKVEFLVSFYNNEISEKSEIFDDQFSVERPDGSNFTLKIRSTKLEDSAMYFCASRGAENTEAFFGQGTRLTVV.

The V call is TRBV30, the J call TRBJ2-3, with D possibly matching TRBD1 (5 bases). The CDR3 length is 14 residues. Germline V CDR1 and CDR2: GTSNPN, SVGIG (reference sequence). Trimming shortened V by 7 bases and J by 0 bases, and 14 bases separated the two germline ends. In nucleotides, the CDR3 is TGTGCCTTCGGACACGAACTAAGCACAGATACGCAGTATTTT. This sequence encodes CAFGHELSTDTQYF.

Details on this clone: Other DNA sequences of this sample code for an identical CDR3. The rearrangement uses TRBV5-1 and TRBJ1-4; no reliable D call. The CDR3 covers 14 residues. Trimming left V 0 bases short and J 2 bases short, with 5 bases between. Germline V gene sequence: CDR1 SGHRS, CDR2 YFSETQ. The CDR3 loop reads CASSLGRTNEKLFF. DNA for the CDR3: TGCGCCAGCAGCTTGGGACGGACTAATGAAAAACTGTTTTTT.

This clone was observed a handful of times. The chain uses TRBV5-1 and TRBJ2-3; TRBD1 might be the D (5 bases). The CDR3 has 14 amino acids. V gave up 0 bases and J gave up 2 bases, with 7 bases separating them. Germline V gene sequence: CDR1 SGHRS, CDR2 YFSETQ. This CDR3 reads CASSLATDTDTQYF. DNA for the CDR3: TGCGCCAGCAGCTTGGCGACAGACACAGATACGCAGTATTTT. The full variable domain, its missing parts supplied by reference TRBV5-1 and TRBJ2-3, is KAGVTQTPRYLIKTRGQQVTLSCSPISGHRSVSWYQQTPGQGLQFLFEYFSETQRNKGNFPGRFSGRQFSNSRSEMNVSTLELGDSALYLCASSLATDTDTQYFGPGTRLTVL.

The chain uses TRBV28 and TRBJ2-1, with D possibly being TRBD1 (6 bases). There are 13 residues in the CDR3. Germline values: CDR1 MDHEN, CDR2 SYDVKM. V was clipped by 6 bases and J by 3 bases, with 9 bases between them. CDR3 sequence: CASRSTGYNEQFF. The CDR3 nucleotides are TGTGCCAGCAGGTCGACAGGCTACAATGAGCAGTTCTTC.

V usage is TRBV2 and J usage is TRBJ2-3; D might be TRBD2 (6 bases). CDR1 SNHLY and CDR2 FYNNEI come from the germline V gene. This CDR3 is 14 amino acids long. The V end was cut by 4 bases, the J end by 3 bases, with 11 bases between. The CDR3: CASSVEGGTDTQYF. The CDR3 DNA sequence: TGTGCCAGCAGTGTGGAGGGAGGAACAGATACGCAGTATTTT.

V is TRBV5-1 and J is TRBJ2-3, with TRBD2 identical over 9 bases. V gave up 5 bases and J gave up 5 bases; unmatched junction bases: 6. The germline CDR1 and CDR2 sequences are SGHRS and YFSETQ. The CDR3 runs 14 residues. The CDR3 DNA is TGCGCCAGCAGTCCTAGCGGGGTCGGAGATACGCAGTATTTT. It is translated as CASSPSGVGDTQYF.

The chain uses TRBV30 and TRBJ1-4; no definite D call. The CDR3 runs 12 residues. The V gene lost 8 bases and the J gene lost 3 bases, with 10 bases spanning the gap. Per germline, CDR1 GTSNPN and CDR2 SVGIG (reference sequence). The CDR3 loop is CAARASNEKLFF. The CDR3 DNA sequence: TGTGCCGCCCGGGCCTCTAATGAAAAACTGTTTTTT.

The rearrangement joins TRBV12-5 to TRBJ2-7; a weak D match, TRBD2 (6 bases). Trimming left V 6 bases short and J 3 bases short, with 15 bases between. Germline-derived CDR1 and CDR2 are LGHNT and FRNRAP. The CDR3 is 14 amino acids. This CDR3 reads CASGSGLPIYEQYF. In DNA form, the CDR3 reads TGTGCTAGTGGATCCGGACTACCAATCTACGAGCAGTACTTC.

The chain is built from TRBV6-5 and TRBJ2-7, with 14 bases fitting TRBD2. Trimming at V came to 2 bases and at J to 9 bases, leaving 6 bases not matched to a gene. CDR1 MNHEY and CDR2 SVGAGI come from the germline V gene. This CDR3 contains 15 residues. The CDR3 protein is CASSYRGLAGAVQYF. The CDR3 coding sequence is TGTGCCAGCAGTTACCGGGGACTAGCGGGAGCTGTGCAGTACTTC.

In nucleotides, the CDR3 is TGTGCCAGCAGCGCTAGCGGGGGGGCGTTCTATGAGCAGTTCTTC. Residues: CASSASGGAFYEQFF. J is TRBJ2-1 and V is TRBV9, with TRBD2 matching 12 bases. Germline values: CDR1 SGDLS, CDR2 YYNGEE. The ends lost 3 bases at V and 8 bases at J; junction bases unmatched: 6. The CDR3 spans 15 residues.

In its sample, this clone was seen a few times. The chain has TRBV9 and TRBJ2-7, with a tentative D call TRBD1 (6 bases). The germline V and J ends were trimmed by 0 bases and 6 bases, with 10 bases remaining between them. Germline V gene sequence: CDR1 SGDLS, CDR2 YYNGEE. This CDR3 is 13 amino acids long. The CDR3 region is CASSVAGVSEQYF. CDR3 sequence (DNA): TGTGCCAGCAGCGTAGCAGGGGTCAGCGAGCAGTACTTC.

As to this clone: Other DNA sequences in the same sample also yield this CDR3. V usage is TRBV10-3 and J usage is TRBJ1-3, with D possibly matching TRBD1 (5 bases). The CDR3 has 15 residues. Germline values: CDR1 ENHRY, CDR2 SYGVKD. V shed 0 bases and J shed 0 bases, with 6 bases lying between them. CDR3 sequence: CAISESGTSGNTIYF. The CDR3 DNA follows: TGTGCCATCAGTGAGTCCGGGACCTCTGGAAACACCATATATTTT.

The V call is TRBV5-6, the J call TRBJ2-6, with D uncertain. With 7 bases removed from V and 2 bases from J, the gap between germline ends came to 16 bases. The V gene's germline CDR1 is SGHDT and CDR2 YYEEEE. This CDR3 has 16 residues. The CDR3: CASARHSKPGANVLTF. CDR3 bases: TGTGCCAGCGCCCGACACAGTAAACCTGGGGCCAACGTCCTGACTTTC. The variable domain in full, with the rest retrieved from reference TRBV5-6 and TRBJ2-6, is DAGVTQSPTHLIKTRGQQVTLRCSPKSGHDTVSWYQQALGQGPQFIFQYYEEEERQRGNFPDRFSGHQFPNYSSELNVNALLLGDSALYLCASARHSKPGANVLTFGAGSRLTVL.

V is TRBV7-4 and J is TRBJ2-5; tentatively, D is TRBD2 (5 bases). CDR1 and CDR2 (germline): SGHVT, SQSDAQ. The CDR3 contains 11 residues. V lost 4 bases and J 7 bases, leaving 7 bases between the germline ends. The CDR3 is CASSSEGTQYF. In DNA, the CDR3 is TGTGCCAGCAGCTCAGAGGGGACCCAGTACTTC.

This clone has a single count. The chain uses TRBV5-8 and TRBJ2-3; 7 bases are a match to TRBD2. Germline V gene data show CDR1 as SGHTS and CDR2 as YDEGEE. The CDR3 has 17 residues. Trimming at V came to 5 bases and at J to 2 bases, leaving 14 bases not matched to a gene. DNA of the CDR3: TGTGCCAGCAGTTTAATAGGGTGGCGGGAGATCACAGATACGCAGTATTTT. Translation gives CASSLIGWREITDTQYF.

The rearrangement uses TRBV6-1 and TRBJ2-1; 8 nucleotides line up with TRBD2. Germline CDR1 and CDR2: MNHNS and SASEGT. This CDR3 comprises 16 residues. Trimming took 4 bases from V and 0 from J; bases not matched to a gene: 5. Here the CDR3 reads CASSAGLVSSYNEQFF. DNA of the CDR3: TGTGCCAGCAGTGCGGGACTAGTGAGCTCCTACAATGAGCAGTTCTTC.

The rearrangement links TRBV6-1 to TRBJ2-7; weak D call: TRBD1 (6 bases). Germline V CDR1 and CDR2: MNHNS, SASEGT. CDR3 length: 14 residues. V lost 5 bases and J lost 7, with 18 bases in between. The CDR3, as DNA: TGTGCCAGCAGTTTCACTTCGGGACAAGAAGAGCAGTACTTC. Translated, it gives CASSFTSGQEEQYF.

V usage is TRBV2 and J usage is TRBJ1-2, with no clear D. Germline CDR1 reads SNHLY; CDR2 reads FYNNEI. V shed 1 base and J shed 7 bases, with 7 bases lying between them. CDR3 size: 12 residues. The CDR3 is CASSEGPLGYTF. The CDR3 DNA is TGTGCCAGCAGTGAAGGCCCGCTTGGCTACACCTTC. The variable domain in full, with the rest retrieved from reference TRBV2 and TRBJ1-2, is EPEVTQTPSHQVTQMGQEVILRCVPISNHLYFYWYRQILGQKVEFLVSFYNNEISEKSEIFDDQFSVERPDGSNFTLKIRSTKLEDSAMYFCASSEGPLGYTFGSGTRLTVV.

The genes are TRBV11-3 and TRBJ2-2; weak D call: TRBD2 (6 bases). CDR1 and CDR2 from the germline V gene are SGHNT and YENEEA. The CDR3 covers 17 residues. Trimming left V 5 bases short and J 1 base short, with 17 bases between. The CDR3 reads CASSPAWDGGNTGELFF. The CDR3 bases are TGTGCCAGCAGCCCGGCGTGGGACGGGGGGAACACCGGGGAGCTGTTTTTT.

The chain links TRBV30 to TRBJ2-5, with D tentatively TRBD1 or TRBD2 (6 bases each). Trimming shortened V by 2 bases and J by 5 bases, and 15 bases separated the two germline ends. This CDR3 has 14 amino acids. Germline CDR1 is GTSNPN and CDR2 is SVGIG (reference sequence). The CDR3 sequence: CAWSIGGPGETQYF. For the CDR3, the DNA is TGTGCCTGGAGTATCGGGGGCCCGGGGGAGACCCAGTACTTC.

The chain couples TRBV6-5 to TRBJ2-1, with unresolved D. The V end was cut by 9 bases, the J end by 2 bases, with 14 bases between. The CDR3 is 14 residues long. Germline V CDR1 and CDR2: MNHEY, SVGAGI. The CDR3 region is CASDRRKTYNEQFF. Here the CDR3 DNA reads TGTGCCAGTGATAGACGGAAAACCTACAATGAGCAGTTCTTC.

The CDR3 nucleotides are TGTGCCAGCAGTAATGGACAAAACATTCAGTACTTC. Translating it yields CASSNGQNIQYF. This chain joins TRBV6-6 and TRBJ2-4, with D unresolved. This CDR3 comprises 12 residues. The ends were cut back, 5 bases at V and 5 bases at J, with 7 bases in the middle. Germline values: CDR1 MNHNY, CDR2 SVGAGI (reference sequence).

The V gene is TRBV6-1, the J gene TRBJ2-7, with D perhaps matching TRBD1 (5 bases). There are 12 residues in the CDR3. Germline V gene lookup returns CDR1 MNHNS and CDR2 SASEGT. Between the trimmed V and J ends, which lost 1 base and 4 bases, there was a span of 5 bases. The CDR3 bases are TGTGCCAGCAGTGAAGGACAGTACGAGCAGTACTTC. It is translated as CASSEGQYEQYF.

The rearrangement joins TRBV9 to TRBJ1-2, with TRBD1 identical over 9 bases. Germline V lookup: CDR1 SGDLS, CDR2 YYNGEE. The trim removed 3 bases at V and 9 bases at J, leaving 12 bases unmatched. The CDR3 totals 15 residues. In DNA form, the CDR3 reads TGTGCCAGCAGCGCCACCTTACAGGGGGCGCCGAGCTACACCTTC. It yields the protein CASSATLQGAPSYTF.

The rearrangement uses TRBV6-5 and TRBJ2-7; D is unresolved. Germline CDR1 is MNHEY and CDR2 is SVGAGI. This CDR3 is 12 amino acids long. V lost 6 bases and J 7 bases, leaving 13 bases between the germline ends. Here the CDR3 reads CASRPPLGEQYF. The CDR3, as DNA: TGTGCCAGCAGACCCCCACTTGGTGAGCAGTACTTC.

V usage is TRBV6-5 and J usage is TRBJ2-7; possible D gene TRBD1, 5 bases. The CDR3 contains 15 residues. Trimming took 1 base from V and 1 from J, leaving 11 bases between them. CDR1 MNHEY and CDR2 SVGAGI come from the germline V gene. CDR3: CASSYLGEGSYEQYF. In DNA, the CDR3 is TGTGCCAGCAGTTACTTAGGGGAAGGGTCCTACGAGCAGTACTTC.

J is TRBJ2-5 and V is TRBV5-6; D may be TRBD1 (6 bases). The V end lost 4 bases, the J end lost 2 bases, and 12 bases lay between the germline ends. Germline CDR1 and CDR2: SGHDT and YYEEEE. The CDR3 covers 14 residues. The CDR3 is CASSGTGFQETQYF. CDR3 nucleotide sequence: TGTGCCAGCAGCGGAACAGGGTTTCAAGAGACCCAGTACTTC.